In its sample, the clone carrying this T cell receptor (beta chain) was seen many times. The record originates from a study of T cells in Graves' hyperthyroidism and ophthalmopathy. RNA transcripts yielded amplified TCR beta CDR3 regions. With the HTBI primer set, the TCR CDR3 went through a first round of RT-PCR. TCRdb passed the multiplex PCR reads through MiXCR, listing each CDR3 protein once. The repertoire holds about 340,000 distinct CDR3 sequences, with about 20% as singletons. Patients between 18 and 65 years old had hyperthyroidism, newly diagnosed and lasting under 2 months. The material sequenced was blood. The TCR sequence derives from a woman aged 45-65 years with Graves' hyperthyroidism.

The CDR3 loop is CASSSITWDRSQETQYF. The CDR3 DNA follows: TGTGCCAGCAGTTCAATCACCTGGGACAGAAGCCAAGAGACCCAGTACTTC. The chain joins TRBV12-3 or TRBV12-4 to TRBJ2-5; 7 positions match TRBD1. The V and J ends lost 4 bases and 1 base, in that order; junction bases with no gene match: 12. The CDR3 totals 17 residues.